The entry that follows covers one T cell receptor beta chain sequence. Its antigen is currently unknown. It was genomic DNA that served as the template for profiling TCR beta VDJ and CDR3. One entry per CDR3 protein results from TCRdb running MiXCR on the reads. The sample contains about 160,000 distinct CDR3 sequences, 45% to 50% of which appear only once. It was patients with CD8+CD57+ cell expansion by flow cytometry who were chosen for sequencing. Severe acquired aplastic anemia affected all patients. These data come from a study of CD8+CD57+ T cells in acquired aplastic anemia. Study-wide results and limits: Roughly 30 sequences, all CD8+ CDR3, were shared between patients and controls. Statistical testing detected no significant gap in CD8+ Simpson's diversity between patients and controls.

This CDR3 is 13 amino acids long. Germline assignment: CDR1 SEHNR and CDR2 FQNEAQ (reference sequence). Trimming removed 3 bases from V and 2 bases from J, with 8 bases in between. The TCR sequence derives from a human donor with aplastic anemia. The V call is TRBV7-9, the J call TRBJ2-7; weak D call: TRBD2 (5 bases). Sequencing was performed on sorted CD4+, CD8+, or CD8+CD57+ T cells (not recorded which) from PBMCs. DNA of the CDR3: TGTGCCAGCAGCTTTCCGGGAACCTACGAGCAGTACTTC. Its translation is CASSFPGTYEQYF.